The entry that follows covers one TCR beta chain sequence. Its cognate antigen is unknown. This sample is drawn from a study of T cells in tumors after PD-1 blockade. At the level of the study: Prior checkpoint blockade, systemic immunosuppressant use, or anti-cancer therapy within 4 weeks excluded patients. Some patients also took daily vismodegib 150 mg during anti-PD-1 treatment. Each patient got pembrolizumab 200 mg every 3 weeks or cemiplimab 350 mg every 2 weeks. Findings and limits, study-wide: Some novel exhausted tumor clones appeared in pre-treatment blood, suggesting peripheral recruitment.

In germline, CDR1 is SNHLY, CDR2 FYNNEI. CDR3 length: 17 residues. V lost 6 bases, J lost 4 bases, and 14 bases stayed unmatched. TCRdb's copy holds only in-frame clones and misses some; the assay was immunoSEQ multiplex PCR. This sample has just under 65,000 clones; around 67% occur once, and the top ten carry 4.7%. The sample in question was PBMCs, obtained after anti-PD-1 treatment. The chain has TRBV2 and TRBJ2-1, with 8 bases that match TRBD2. The TCR was taken from a human donor with basal cell carcinoma. The chain's CDR3 is CASRLESQAGDYNEQFF. The CDR3, as DNA: TGTGCCAGCAGGCTAGAGTCCCAAGCGGGGGATTACAATGAGCAGTTCTTC.